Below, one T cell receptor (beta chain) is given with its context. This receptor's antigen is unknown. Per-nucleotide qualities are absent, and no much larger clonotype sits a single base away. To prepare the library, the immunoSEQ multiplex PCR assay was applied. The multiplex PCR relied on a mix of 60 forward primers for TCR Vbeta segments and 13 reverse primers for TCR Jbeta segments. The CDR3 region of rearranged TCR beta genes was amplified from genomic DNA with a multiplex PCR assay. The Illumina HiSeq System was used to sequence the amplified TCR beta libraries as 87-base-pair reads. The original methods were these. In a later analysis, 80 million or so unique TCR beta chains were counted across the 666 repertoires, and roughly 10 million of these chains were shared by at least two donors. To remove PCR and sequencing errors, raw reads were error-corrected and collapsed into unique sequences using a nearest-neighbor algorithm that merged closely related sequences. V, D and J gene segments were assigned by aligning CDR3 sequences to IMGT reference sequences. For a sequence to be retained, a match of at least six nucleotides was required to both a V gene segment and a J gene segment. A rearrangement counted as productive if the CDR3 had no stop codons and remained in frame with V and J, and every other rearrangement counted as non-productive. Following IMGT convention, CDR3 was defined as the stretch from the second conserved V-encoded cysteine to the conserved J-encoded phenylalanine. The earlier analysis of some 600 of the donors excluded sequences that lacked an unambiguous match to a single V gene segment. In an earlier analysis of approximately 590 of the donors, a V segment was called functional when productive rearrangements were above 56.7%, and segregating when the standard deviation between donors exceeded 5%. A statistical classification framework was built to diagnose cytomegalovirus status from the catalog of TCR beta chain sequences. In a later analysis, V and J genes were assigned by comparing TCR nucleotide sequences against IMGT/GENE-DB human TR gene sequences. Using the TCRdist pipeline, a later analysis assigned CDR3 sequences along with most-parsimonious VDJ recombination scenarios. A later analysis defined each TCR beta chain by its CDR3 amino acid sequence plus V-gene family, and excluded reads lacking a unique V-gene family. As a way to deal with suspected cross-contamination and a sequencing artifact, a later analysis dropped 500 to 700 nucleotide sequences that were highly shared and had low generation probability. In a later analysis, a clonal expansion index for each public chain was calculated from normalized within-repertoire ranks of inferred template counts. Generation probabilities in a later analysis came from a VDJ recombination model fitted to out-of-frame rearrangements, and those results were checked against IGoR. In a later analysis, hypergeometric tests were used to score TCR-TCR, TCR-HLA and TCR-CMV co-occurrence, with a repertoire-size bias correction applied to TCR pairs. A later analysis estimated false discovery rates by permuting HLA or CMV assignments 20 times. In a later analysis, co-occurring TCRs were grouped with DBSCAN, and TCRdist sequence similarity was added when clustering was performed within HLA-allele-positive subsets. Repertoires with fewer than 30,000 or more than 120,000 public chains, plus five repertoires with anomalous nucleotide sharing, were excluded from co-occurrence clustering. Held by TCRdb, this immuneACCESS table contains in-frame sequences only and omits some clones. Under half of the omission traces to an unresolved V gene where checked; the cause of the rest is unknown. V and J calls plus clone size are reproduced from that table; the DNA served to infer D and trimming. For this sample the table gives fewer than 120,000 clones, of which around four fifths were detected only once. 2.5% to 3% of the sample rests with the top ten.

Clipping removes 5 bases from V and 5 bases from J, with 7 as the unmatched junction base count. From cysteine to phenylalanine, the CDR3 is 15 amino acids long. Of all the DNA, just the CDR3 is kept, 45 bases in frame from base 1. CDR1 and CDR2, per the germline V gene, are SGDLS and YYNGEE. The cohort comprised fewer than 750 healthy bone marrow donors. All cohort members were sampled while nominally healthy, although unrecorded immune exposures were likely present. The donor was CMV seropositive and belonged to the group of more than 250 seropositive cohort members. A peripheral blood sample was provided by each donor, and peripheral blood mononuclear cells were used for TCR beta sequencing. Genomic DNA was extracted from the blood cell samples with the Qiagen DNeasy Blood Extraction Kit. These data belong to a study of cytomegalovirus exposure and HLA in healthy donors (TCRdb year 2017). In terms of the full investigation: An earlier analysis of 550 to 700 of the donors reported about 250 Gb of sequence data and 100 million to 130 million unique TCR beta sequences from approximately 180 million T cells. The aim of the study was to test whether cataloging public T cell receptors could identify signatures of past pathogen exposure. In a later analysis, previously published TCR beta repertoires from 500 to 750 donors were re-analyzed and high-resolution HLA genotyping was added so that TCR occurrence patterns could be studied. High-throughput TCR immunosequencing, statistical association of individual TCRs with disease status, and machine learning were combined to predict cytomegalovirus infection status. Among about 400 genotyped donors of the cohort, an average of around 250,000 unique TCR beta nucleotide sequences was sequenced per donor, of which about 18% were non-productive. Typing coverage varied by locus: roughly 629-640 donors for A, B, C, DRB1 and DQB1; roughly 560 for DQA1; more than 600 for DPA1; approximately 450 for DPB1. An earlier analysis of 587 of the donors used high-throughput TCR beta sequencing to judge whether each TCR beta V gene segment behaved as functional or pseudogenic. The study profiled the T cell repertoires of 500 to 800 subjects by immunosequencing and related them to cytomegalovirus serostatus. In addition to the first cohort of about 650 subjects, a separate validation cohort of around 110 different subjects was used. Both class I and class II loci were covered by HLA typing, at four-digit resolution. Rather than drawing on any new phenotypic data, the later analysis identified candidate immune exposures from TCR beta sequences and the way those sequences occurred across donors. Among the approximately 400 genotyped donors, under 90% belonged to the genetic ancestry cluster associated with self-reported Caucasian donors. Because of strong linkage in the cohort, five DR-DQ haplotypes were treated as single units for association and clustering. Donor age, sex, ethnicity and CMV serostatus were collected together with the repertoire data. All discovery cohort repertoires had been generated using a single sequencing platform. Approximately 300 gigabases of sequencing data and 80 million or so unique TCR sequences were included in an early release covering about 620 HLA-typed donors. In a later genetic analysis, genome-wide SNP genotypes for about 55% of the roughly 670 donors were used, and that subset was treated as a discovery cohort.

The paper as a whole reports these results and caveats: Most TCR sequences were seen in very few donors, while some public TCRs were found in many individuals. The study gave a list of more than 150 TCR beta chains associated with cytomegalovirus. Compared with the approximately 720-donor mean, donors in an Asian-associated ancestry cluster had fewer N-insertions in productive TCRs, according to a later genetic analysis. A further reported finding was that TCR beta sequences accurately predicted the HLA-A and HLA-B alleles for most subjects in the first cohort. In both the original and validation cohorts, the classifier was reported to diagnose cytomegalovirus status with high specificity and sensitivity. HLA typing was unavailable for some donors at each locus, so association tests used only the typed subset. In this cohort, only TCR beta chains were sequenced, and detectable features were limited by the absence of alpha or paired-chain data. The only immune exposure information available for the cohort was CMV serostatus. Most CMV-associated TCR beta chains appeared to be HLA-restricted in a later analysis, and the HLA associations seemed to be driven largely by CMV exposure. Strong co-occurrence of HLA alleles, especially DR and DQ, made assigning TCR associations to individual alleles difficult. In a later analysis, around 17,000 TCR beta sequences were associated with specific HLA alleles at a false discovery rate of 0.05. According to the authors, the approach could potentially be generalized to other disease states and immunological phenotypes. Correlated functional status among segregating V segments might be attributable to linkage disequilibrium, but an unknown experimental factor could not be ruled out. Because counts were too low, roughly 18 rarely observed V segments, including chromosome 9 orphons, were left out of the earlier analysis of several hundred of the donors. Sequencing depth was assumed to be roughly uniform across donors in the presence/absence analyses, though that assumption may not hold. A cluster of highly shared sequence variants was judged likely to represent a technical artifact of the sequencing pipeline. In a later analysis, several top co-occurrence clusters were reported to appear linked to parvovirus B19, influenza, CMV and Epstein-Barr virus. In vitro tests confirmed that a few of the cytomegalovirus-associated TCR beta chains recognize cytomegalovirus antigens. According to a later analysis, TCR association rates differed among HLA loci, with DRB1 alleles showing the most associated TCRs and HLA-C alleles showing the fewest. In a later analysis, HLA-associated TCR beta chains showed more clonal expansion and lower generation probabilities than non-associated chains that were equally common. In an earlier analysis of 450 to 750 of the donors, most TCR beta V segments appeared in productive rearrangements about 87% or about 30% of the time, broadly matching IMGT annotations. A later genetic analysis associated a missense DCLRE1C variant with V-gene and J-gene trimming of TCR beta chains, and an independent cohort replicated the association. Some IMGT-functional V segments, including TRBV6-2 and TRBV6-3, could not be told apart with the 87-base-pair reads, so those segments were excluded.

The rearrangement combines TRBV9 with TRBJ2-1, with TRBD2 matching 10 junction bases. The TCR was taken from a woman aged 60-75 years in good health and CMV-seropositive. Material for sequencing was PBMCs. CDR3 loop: CASSASGRTNNEQFF. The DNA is TGTGCCAGCAGTGCTAGCGGGAGAACCAACAATGAGCAGTTCTTC.